These 8 T cell receptor beta chains originate from one sample sequenced in a study of shared clonotypes between healthy human individuals (dated by TCRdb to between 2020 and 2021). Receptors were amplified or captured by the immunoSEQ multiplex PCR assay. The clones in this table, taken by TCRdb from immuneACCESS, are in-frame only. Not every clone is retained; where verified, under half of the shortfall comes from an unresolved V gene, and the cause of the rest is unknown. A total of roughly 660,000 clones appear in this sample, around 91% of them only once. Roughly 36% of the sample is held by the ten biggest clonotypes. The sequenced sample was memory CD8+ T cells from PBMCs. The cell subset or site tag for this specimen amounts to: CD45RO+ cells pooled with CCR7-negative TemRA cells. The receptor set was obtained from a young man in good health. Some clones in this sample may be carry-over from other donors' samples.

The chain couples TRBV10-1 to TRBJ1-3; D ambiguous. Germline values: CDR1 WNHNN, CDR2 SYGVQD (reference sequence). V lost 9 bases and J lost 7, with 16 bases in between. This CDR3 is 13 amino acids long. The CDR3 DNA reads TGCGCCAGTACCGACCGACGAGGGAACACCATATATTTT. Translation gives CASTDRRGNTIYF.

V gene TRBV28 combines with J gene TRBJ1-5; D gene ambiguous. The V gene's germline CDR1 is MDHEN and CDR2 SYDVKM. The CDR3 has 15 amino acids. V was shortened by 6 bases and J by 0 bases, with 12 bases between the two germline ends. CDR3 coding DNA: TGTGCCAGCAGCATAACAGTTACTAGCAATCAGCCCCAGCATTTT. Translated, it gives CASSITVTSNQPQHF.

This rearrangement joins TRBV2 to TRBJ2-5; the D gene is possibly TRBD1 (5 bases). Germline loops: CDR1 SNHLY, CDR2 FYNNEI. The CDR3 length is 16 residues. V was clipped by 6 bases and J by 1 base, with 18 bases between them. The chain's CDR3 is CASSTPSRAPQETQYF. The CDR3 region has the DNA TGTGCCAGCAGCACCCCCTCCAGGGCCCCCCAAGAGACCCAGTACTTC.

With regard to this clone: A far bigger clonotype differs at one base, so this is likely a read error. The chain employs TRBV13 and TRBJ1-1; D unclear. The CDR3 runs to 11 residues. CDR1 PRHDT and CDR2 FYEKMQ come from the germline V gene (reference sequence). The germline V and J ends were trimmed by 4 bases and 1 base, with 1 base remaining between them. In DNA form, the CDR3 reads TGTGCCAGCAGCTCGAACACTGAAGCTTTCTTT. It codes for CASSSNTEAFF. Full variable domain (rest looked up from reference TRBV13 and TRBJ1-1): AAGVIQSPRHLIKEKRETATLKCYPIPRHDTVYWYQQGPGQDPQFLISFYEKMQSDKGSIPDRFSAQQFSDYHSELNMSSLELGDSALYFCASSSNTEAFFGQGTRLTVV.

This clone showed up just once. V gene TRBV9 combines with J gene TRBJ2-1, with TRBD2 matching 8 bases. V lost 3 bases, J lost 6 bases, and 5 bases stayed unmatched. Germline V gene sequence: CDR1 SGDLS, CDR2 YYNGEE. CDR3 length equals 14 residues. This chain's CDR3 is CASSGWTSFNEQFF. The CDR3 DNA reads TGTGCCAGCAGCGGGTGGACTAGCTTCAATGAGCAGTTCTTC.

The J gene is TRBJ2-2, the V gene TRBV7-2, with D perhaps TRBD1 or TRBD2 (6 bases each). The germline V gene encodes CDR1 SGHTA and CDR2 FQGNSA. Trimming left V 7 bases short and J 3 bases short, with 12 bases between. The CDR3 length is 14 residues. CDR3 loop: CASMGGSYTGELFF. The CDR3 bases are TGTGCCAGCATGGGGGGCAGTTACACCGGGGAGCTGTTTTTT.

The chain links TRBV6-1 to TRBJ1-3; the match to TRBD1 covers 10 bases. V shed 5 bases, J shed 4 bases, and the junction held 5 bases outside the gene matches. CDR1 and CDR2 from the germline V gene are MNHNS and SASEGT. CDR3 size: 15 residues. CDR3 in amino acids: CASSTDRGLGNTIYF. The CDR3 DNA is TGTGCCAGCAGTACCGACAGGGGGCTCGGAAACACCATATATTTT.

J is TRBJ1-2 and V is TRBV27, with TRBD1 matching 10 bases. The CDR3 is made up of 16 amino acids. Germline V gene lookup returns CDR1 MNHEY and CDR2 SMNVEV (reference sequence). V shed 3 bases, J shed 5 bases, and the junction held 9 bases outside the gene matches. This chain's CDR3 is CASSLIRDRGTYGYTF. CDR3 nucleotide sequence: TGTGCCAGCAGTTTGATCCGGGACAGGGGAACGTATGGCTACACCTTC.